This T cell receptor beta chain was identified in a study of read filtering for tumor transcriptome and immune sequencing. Turning to the study itself: DNase treatment preceded whole-transcriptome library preparation.

The study, taken as a whole, reports: Single-read clonotypes: roughly 82% of IR-seq clonotypes (roughly 4% of reads), roughly 73% of RNA-seq clonotypes (around 48% of reads).

This clonotype was seen repeatedly, ten times or more. The antigen is unknown. Bone marrow was sampled from every patient at the time of active disease. CDR3 length: 15 residues. Germline values: CDR1 SGHAT, CDR2 FQNNGV. V was trimmed by 1 base and J by 6 bases, leaving 15 bases between them. From roughly 400 ng of RNA, a library with molecular barcoded alpha/delta and beta/gamma adaptors was made. TCRdb analysed the reads with MiXCR anew, one entry per CDR3 protein. The sample contains roughly 61,000 distinct CDR3 sequences, roughly an eighth of which appear only once. This TCR derives from a donor at least 40 years old with multiple myeloma. The rearrangement joins TRBV11-2 to TRBJ1-2; D unclear. The sequenced sample was a population of CD138-negative cells sorted from bone marrow. CDR3 in amino acids: CASSLAGSQIHGYTF. The CDR3 DNA follows: TGTGCCAGCAGCTTAGCCGGCTCACAGATCCATGGCTACACCTTC.